What follows describes a single T cell receptor (beta chain). This entry belongs to a study of blood T cell repertoires in COVID-19. As for the study in general: Some COVID-19 samples were acute and others convalescent; all came from the United States, Italy and Spain.

The CDR3 loop spans 15 amino acids. Germline CDR1 reads LGHNA; CDR2 reads YNFKEQ. V dropped 3 bases and J dropped 0; count of bases not matched to a gene: 4. Clones were read by immunoSEQ multiplex PCR, and TCRdb kept only the in-frame ones, dropping some. The sample lists 60,000 to 75,000 clones; 85% to 90% were seen once. The receptor was derived from a man over 45 with active COVID-19. V is TRBV4-2 and J is TRBJ2-7; 8 bases align to TRBD1. The sequenced sample consisted of peripheral blood. CDR3 nucleotide sequence: TGTGCCAGCAGCCATAGGACAGGGAGCTCCTACGAGCAGTACTTC. Translation: CASSHRTGSSYEQYF.